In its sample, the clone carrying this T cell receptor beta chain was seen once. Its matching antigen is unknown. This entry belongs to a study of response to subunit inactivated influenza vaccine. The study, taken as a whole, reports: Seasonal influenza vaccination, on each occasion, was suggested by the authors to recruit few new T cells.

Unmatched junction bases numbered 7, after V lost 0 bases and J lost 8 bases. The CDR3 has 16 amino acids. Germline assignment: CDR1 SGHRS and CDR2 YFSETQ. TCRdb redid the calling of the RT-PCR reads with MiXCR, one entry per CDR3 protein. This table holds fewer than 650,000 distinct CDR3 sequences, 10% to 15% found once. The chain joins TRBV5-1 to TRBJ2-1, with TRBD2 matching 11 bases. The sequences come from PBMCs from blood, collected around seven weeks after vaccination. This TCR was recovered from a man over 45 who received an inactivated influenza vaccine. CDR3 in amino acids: CASSLETSGITHEQFF. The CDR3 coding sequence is TGCGCCAGCAGCTTGGAGACTAGCGGGATTACCCATGAGCAGTTCTTC.